This T cell receptor (beta chain) was documented in a study of blood T cell repertoires in COVID-19. Trimming took 1 base from V and 4 from J, leaving 10 bases between them. The CDR3 has 15 residues. The germline V gene encodes CDR1 MGHRA and CDR2 YSYEKL. As handled by the study authors: Counts of nucleated cells, estimated from reference gene primer amplification, were obtained. The table came from immunoSEQ multiplex PCR; TCRdb's copy has only in-frame clones and leaves some out. V and J calls and clone size are copied from that table; D and trimming were computed from the DNA. The data hold more than 250,000 clones, with about 86% observed a single time.

V usage is TRBV4-1 and J usage is TRBJ2-2, with TRBD2 as a possible D gene (6 bases). Specimen: peripheral blood. The clonotype was recovered from a woman aged 50 to 65 with acute or convalescent COVID-19. CDR3 DNA: TGCGCCAGCAGCCAAGGCGGGGTCGGCACCGGGGAGCTGTTTTTT. Translation gives CASSQGGVGTGELFF.